A selection of T cell receptor beta chains follows, all from one sample in a study of shared clonotypes between healthy human individuals. The table came from immunoSEQ multiplex PCR; TCRdb's copy has only in-frame clones and leaves some out. The sample records about 560,000 clones, around 78% being singletons. The sample consisted of PBMCs. Receptor source: a middle-aged woman in good health. Some clones in this sample may be carry-over from other donors' samples. CDR3s include the opening cysteine and the closing phenylalanine or tryptophan. D genes are given only for firm matches. Some rows have no size entry. The others give once, few or many, or a class for an expanded clone.

cdr3_aa cdr3_nt d_call j_call v_call clone_size
CASSLSPRVGEQYF TGTGCCAGCAGCTTATCCCCCCGGGTCGGTGAGCAGTACTTC . TRBJ2-7 TRBV7-2 once
CASSTRTSGYEQYF TGTGCCAGCAGCACCCGGACTAGCGGGTACGAGCAGTACTTC TRBD2 TRBJ2-7 TRBV11-2 .
CASSQVGRVPTYEQYF TGCGCCAGCAGCCAAGTCGGGCGGGTACCGACCTACGAGCAGTACTTC . TRBJ2-7 TRBV4-1 .
CASSSPGPINYGYTF TGTGCCAGCAGTTCCCCGGGACCGATAAACTATGGCTACACCTTC . TRBJ1-2 TRBV27 few
CASSSGGYQPQHF TGTGCCAGTAGCTCAGGGGGGTATCAGCCCCAGCATTTT TRBD1 TRBJ1-5 TRBV19 .
CASSATSRLAYEQYF TGTGCCAGCAGTGCAACTAGCCGCCTAGCCTACGAGCAGTACTTC . TRBJ2-7 TRBV28 .
CASSDAGRHTDTQYF TGTGCCAGCAGTGACGCTGGACGGCACACAGATACGCAGTATTTT . TRBJ2-3 TRBV6-6 .
CASKKEGSTNYGYTF TGTGCCAGCAAAAAAGAGGGGTCTACTAACTATGGCTACACCTTC . TRBJ1-2 TRBV2 .
CASKRGGPNYGYTF TGTGCCAGCAAAAGAGGGGGGCCTAACTATGGCTACACCTTC . TRBJ1-2 TRBV7-2 .
CASSLDGGRVQPQHF TGCGCCAGCAGCTTGGATGGGGGGCGAGTTCAGCCCCAGCATTTT . TRBJ1-5 TRBV5-1 .
CASSGTDNYEQYF TGTGCCAGCAGTGGGACCGATAACTACGAGCAGTACTTC . TRBJ2-7 TRBV7-9 .
CASSNRQGLYEQYF TGTGCCAGCAGCAATCGACAGGGGTTATACGAGCAGTACTTC TRBD1 TRBJ2-7 TRBV7-9 .
CASSLSRATDTQYF TGTGCCAGCAGTTTAAGTAGGGCCACAGATACGCAGTATTTT . TRBJ2-3 TRBV27 .
CASSPTTSPPPGYGYTF TGTGCCAGCTCACCAACGACAAGTCCCCCGCCGGGCTATGGCTACACCTTC . TRBJ1-2 TRBV18 many
CASSQGMPDSYEQYF TGTGCCAGCAGCCAAGGAATGCCAGATTCCTACGAGCAGTACTTC . TRBJ2-7 TRBV14 .
CAWRGTGVLGELFF TGTGCCTGGAGGGGGACAGGGGTTTTGGGGGAGCTGTTTTTT TRBD1 TRBJ2-2 TRBV30 .
CSVADGGNQPQHF TGCAGCGTTGCGGACGGCGGCAATCAGCCCCAGCATTTT . TRBJ1-5 TRBV29-1 .
CASSLISSGRAAETQYF TGCGCCAGCAGCTTGATTTCTAGCGGGAGGGCCGCAGAGACCCAGTACTTC TRBD2 TRBJ2-5 TRBV5-1 once
CASSLWGRANRGETQYF TGTGCCAGCAGTTTATGGGGCAGGGCGAACAGGGGAGAGACCCAGTACTTC TRBD1 TRBJ2-5 TRBV28 .
CASSERSGRETQYF TGTGCCAGCAGTGAGAGGAGTGGGCGAGAGACCCAGTACTTC . TRBJ2-5 TRBV25-1 few
CASSFGTTGYGYTF TGTGCCAGCAGCTTTGGGACAACCGGCTATGGCTACACCTTC . TRBJ1-2 TRBV5-6 .
CASKRGTGQYNEQFF TGTGCCAGCAAACGCGGGACTGGCCAATACAATGAGCAGTTCTTC . TRBJ2-1 TRBV27 .
CATGTPREQYF TGTGCCACCGGTACGCCCCGCGAGCAGTACTTC . TRBJ2-7 TRBV10-3 .
CASSLASGSRQYF TGCGCCAGCAGCTTGGCCAGTGGGTCCAGGCAGTACTTC . TRBJ2-7 TRBV5-1 .
CASSSSGASYTEAFF TGCGCCAGCAGCTCTTCCGGGGCGTCGTACACTGAAGCTTTCTTT . TRBJ1-1 TRBV5-1 .
CASRSDASGNEQFF TGTGCCAGCAGGTCCGATGCAAGCGGCAATGAGCAGTTCTTC . TRBJ2-1 TRBV11-3 .
CASSHYRGVPGGYTF TGCGCCAGCAGCCACTACAGGGGGGTGCCCGGTGGCTACACCTTC TRBD1 TRBJ1-2 TRBV5-1 .
CASSPGTVQETQYF TGTGCCAGCAGTCCCGGGACAGTTCAAGAGACCCAGTACTTC TRBD1 TRBJ2-5 TRBV28 .
CASKQLTGTTGGYTF TGTGCCAGCAAGCAATTGACAGGGACCACCGGCGGCTACACCTTC TRBD1 TRBJ1-2 TRBV6-1 .
CASSPTNGPQHF TGCGCCAGCAGCCCAACGAATGGACCCCAGCATTTT . TRBJ1-5 TRBV4-1 .
CASSLHSYEQYF TGTGCCAGCAGTTTACACAGCTACGAGCAGTACTTC . TRBJ2-7 TRBV28 once
CASSLANNQPQHF TGTGCCAGTAGCTTGGCAAACAATCAGCCCCAGCATTTT . TRBJ1-5 TRBV19 .
CASSEGLADYNEQFF TGTGCCAGCAGCGAGGGACTAGCGGATTACAATGAGCAGTTCTTC TRBD2 TRBJ2-1 TRBV11-3 few
CASIEGAGSNQPQHF TGTGCCAGCATAGAAGGGGCTGGAAGCAATCAGCCCCAGCATTTT . TRBJ1-5 TRBV5-8 .
CAWNRLGPGETQYF TGTGCCTGGAACAGGTTGGGGCCGGGGGAGACCCAGTACTTC . TRBJ2-5 TRBV30 .
CASSNEGVGGYEQYF TGTGCCAGCAGCAATGAGGGAGTGGGCGGGTACGAGCAGTACTTC . TRBJ2-7 TRBV21-1 .
CASQRRAALEAFF TGTGCCTCTCAGAGGAGGGCCGCTCTGGAAGCTTTCTTT . TRBJ1-1 TRBV30 .
CASSELAGGEQYF TGTGCCAGCAGCGAACTAGCGGGAGGCGAGCAGTACTTC TRBD2 TRBJ2-7 TRBV7-9 .
CASSWTVLSSTDTQYF TGTGCCAGCAGTTGGACGGTTTTGTCTAGCACAGATACGCAGTATTTT . TRBJ2-3 TRBV25-1 few
CASSLWTSAANTGELFF TGTGCCAGCAGCTTGTGGACTAGCGCTGCGAACACCGGGGAGCTGTTTTTT TRBD2 TRBJ2-2 TRBV7-2 .
CSVAGVDPNQPQHF TGCAGCGTTGCAGGGGTAGACCCCAATCAGCCCCAGCATTTT . TRBJ1-5 TRBV29-1 many
CASSLRGRAEEKLFF TGTGCCAGCAGCTTAAGGGGCAGGGCGGAGGAAAAACTGTTTTTT . TRBJ1-4 TRBV11-2 .
CAISDRTRGEQYF TGTGCCATCAGTGATCGAACTAGAGGGGAGCAGTACTTC . TRBJ2-7 TRBV10-3 .
CASSFRVGDTQYF TGTGCCAGCAGCTTCCGAGTGGGAGATACGCAGTATTTT . TRBJ2-3 TRBV7-2 .
CASSSYNEQFF TGCGCCAGCAGTAGTTACAATGAGCAGTTCTTC . TRBJ2-1 TRBV5-1 .